Given below is one T cell receptor (beta chain) in context. Antigen specificity is unknown. The entry originates in a study of identical twins. Study-wide findings and caveats: For cord blood, abundant beta clonotypes had fewer insertions, unlike memory repertoires, which showed none.

From germline, CDR1 is DFQATT and CDR2 SNEGSKA (reference sequence). Deletions cut 1 base from V and 3 bases from J, with 10 bases between. The CDR3 consists of 14 residues. TCRdb recomputed calls from the 5' RACE reads with MiXCR, one row per CDR3 protein. The profile shows 650,000 to 750,000 distinct CDR3 sequences, around 20% of them singletons. These data were also filed under a second study, of T cells expressing NK-cell markers. That paper states: Clarity on HCMV specificity was lacking for the expanded NKG2C+ T cell clones.

The sequence came from a woman younger than 35 in good health. The chain joins TRBV20-1 to TRBJ2-1; D perhaps matches TRBD1 (5 bases). The source material was PBMCs. DNA for the CDR3: TGCAGTGCTAGAGCAGGGTCCATCTACAATGAGCAGTTCTTC. As protein: CSARAGSIYNEQFF.